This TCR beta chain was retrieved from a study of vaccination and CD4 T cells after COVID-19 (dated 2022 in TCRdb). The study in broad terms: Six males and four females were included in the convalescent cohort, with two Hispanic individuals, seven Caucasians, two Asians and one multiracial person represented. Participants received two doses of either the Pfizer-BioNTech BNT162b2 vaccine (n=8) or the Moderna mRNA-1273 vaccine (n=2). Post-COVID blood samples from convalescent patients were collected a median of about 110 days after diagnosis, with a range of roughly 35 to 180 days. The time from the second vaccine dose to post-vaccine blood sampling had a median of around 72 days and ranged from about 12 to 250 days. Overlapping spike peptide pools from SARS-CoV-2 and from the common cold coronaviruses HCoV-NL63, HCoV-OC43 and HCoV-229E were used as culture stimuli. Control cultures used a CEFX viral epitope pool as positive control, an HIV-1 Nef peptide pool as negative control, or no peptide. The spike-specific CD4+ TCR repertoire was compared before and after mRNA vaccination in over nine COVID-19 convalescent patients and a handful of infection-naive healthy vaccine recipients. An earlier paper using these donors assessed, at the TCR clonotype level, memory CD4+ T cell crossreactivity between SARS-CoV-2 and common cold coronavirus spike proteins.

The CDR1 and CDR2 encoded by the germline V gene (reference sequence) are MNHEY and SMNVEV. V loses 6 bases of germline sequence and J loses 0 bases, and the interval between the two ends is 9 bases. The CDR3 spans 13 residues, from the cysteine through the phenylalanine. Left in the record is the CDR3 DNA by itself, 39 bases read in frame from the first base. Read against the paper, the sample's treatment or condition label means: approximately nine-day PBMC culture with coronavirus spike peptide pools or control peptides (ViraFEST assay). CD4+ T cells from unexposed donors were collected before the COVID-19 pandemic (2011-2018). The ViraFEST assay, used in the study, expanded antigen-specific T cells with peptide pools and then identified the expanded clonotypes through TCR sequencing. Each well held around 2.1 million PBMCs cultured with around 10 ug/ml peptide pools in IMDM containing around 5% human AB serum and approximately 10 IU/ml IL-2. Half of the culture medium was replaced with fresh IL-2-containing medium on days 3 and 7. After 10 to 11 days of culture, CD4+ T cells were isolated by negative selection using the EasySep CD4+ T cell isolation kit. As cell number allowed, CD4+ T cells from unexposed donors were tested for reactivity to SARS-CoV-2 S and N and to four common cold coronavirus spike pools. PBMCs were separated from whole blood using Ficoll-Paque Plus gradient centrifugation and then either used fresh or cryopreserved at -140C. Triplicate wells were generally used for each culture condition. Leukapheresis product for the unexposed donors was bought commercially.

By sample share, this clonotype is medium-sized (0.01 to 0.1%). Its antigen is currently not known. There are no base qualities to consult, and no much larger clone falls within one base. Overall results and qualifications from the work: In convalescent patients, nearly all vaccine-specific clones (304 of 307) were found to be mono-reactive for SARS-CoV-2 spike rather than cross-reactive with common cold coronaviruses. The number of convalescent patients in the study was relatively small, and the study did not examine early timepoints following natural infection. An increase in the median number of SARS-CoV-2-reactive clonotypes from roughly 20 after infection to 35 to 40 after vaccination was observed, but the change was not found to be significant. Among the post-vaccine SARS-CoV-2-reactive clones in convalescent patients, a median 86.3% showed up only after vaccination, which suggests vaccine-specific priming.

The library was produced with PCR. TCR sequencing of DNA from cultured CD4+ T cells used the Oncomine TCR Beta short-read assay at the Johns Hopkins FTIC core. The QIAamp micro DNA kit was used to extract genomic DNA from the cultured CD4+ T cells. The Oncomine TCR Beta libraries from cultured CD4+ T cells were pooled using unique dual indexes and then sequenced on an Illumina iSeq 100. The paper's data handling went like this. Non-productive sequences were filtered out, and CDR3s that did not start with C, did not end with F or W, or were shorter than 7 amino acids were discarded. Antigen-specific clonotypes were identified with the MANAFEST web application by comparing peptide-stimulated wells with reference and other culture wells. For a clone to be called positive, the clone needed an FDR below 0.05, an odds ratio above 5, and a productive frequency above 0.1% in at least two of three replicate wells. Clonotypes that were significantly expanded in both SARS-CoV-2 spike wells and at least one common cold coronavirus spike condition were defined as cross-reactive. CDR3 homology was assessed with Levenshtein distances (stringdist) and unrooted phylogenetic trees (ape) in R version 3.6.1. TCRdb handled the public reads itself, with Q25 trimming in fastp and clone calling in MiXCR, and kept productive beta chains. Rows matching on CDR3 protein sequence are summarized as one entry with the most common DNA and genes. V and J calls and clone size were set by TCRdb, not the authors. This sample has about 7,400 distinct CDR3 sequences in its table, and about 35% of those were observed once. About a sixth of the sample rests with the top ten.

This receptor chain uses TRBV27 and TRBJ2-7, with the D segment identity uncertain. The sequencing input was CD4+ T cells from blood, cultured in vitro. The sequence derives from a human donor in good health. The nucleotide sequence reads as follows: TGTGCCAGCAGCAGGACGTTCTCCTACGAGCAGTACTTC. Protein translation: CASSRTFSYEQYF.